This T cell receptor (beta chain) was captured by sequencing in a study of technical replicates of blood from a few donors. Assay: immunoSEQ multiplex PCR; the TCRdb copy retains only in-frame clones and omits some. The table lists roughly 80,000 clones, around 91% of them singletons, with 0.41% in the top ten. Germline V gene sequence: CDR1 SGHNT, CDR2 YENEEA. The CDR3 spans 11 residues. V gave up 5 bases and J gave up 8 bases, with 8 bases separating them. Sequenced sample: T cells isolated from PBMCs. V gene TRBV11-3 combines with J gene TRBJ2-3; D possibly corresponds to TRBD1 (6 bases). The source is a human donor in good health. In nucleotides, the CDR3 is TGTGCCAGCAGCGCAGGGGTTACGCAGTATTTT. Amino acids: CASSAGVTQYF.